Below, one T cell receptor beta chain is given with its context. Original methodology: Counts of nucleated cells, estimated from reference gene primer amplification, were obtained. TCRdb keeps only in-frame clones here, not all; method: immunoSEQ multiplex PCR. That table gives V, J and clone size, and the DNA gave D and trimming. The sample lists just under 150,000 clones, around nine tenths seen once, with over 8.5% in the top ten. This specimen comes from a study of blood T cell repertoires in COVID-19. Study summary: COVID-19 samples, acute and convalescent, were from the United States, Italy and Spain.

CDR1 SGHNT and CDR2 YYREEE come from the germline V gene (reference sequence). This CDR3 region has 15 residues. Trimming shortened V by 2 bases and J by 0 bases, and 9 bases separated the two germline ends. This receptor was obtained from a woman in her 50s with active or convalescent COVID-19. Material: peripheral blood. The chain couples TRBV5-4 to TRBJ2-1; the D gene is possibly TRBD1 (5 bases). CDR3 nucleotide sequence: TGTGCCAGCAGCTTTCGACAGAGCTCCTACAATGAGCAGTTCTTC. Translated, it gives CASSFRQSSYNEQFF.